This TCR beta chain was captured in a study of T-cell memory formation after mild COVID-19. The overall study: For the most part, TCR clusters were specific to one donor.

This CDR3 has 13 residues. Trimming left V 4 bases short and J 8 bases short, with 15 bases between. Per the germline V gene, CDR1 is DFQATT and CDR2 is SNEGSKA (reference sequence). Regarding this clonotype: The antigen is not known.

Findings of the study overall: Later expanders leaned toward CD4+, whereas clones contracting from day 15 to 85 were balanced CD4/CD8.

cDNA libraries for TCR alpha and TCR beta, carrying sample barcodes and UMIs, came from 5'RACE with constant-segment primers. TCRdb used MiXCR to reprocess the 5' RACE reads, holding one entry per CDR3 protein. Of 65,000 to 95,000 distinct CDR3 sequences in the sample, 9.5% to 15% were seen once. This TCR was recovered from a man between 18 and 35 years old who had mild COVID-19 (a few samples of this study predate the infection). Cell type and time point are not known. The chain links TRBV20-1 to TRBJ2-4; a possible D gene is TRBD2 (6 bases). The sequencing input was PBMCs or a T cell subset sorted from them (not recorded which). CDR3 in DNA: TGCAGTGCTATGCTGGGGGGAAAAGACATTCAGTACTTC. Translating it yields CSAMLGGKDIQYF.